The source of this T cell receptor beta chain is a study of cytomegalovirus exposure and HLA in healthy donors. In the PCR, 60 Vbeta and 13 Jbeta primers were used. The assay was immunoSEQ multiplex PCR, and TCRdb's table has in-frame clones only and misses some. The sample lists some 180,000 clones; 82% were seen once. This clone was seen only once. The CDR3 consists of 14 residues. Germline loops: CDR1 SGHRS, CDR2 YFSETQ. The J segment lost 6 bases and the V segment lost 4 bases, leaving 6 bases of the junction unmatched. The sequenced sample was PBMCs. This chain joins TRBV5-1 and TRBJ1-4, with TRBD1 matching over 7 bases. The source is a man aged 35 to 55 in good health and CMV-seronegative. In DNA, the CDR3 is TGCGCCAGCAGCCCCGGAACAGGGGATGAAAAACTGTTTTTT. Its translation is CASSPGTGDEKLFF.